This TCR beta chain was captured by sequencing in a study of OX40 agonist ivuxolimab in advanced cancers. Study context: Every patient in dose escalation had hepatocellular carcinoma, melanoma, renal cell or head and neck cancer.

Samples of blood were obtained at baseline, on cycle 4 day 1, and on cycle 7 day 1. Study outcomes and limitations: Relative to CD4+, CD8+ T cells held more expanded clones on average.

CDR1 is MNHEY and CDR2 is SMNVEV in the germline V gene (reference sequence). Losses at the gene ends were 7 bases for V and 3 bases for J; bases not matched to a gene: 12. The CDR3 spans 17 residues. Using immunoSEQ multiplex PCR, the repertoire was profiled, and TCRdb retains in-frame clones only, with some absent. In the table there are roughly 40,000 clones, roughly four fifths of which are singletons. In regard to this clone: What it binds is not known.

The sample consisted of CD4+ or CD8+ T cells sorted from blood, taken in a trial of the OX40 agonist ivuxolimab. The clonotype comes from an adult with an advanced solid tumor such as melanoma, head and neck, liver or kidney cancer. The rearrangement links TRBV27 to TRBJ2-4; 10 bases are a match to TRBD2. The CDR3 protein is CASTGSGGGRSKNIQYF. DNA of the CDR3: TGTGCCAGCACCGGAAGCGGGGGGGGCCGGAGCAAAAACATTCAGTACTTC.